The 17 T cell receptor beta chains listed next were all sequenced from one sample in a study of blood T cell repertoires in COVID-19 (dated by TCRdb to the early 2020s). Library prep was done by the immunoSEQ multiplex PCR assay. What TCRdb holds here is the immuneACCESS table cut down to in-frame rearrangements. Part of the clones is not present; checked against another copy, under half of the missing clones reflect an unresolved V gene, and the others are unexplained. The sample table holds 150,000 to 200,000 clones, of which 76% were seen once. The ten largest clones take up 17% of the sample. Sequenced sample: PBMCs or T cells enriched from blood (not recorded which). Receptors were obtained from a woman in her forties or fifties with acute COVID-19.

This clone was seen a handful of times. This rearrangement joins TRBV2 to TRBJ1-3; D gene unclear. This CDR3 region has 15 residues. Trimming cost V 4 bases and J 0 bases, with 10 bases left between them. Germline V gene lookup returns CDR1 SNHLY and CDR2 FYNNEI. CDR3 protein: CASSGDGLSGNTIYF. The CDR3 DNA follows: TGTGCCAGCAGTGGTGACGGACTCTCTGGAAACACCATATATTTT.

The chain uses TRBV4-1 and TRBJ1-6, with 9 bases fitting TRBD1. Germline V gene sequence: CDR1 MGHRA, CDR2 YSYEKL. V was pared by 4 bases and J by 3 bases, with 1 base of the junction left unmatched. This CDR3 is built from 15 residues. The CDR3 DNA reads TGCGCCAGCAGCCCGGGACAGGGCTATAATTCACCCCTCCACTTT. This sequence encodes CASSPGQGYNSPLHF.

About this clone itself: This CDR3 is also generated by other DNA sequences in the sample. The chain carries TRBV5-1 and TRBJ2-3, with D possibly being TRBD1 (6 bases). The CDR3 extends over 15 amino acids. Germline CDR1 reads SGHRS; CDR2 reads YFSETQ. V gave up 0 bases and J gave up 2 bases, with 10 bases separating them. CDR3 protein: CASSLVGGVTDTQYF. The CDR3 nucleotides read TGCGCCAGCAGCTTGGTTGGGGGCGTCACAGATACGCAGTATTTT.

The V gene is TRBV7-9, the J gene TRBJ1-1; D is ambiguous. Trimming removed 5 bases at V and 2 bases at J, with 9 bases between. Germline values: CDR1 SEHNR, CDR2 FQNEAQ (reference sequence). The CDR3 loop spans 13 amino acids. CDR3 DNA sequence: TGTGCCAGCAGCACCCGACAAAACACTGAAGCTTTCTTT. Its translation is CASSTRQNTEAFF.

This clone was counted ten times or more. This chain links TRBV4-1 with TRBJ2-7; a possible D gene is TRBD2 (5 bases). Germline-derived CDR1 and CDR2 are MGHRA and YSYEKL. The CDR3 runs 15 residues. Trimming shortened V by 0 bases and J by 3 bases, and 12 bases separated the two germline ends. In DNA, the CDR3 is TGCGCCAGCAGCCAAGATTTTGAGGGAATCTACGAGCAGTACGTC. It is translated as CASSQDFEGIYEQYV.

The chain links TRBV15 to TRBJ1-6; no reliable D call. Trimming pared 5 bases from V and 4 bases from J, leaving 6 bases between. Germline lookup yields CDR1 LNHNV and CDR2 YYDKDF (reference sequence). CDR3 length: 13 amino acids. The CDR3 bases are TGTGCCACCAGCTCTCTGTATAATTCACCCCTCCACTTT. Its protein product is CATSSLYNSPLHF.

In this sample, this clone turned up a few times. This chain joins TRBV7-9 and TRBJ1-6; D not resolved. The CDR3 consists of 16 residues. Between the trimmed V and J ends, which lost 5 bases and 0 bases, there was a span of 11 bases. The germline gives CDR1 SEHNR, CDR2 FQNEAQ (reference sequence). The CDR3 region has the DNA TGTGCCAGCAGCCCCCGTCGTAGCTCCTATAATTCACCCCTCCACTTT. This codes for CASSPRRSSYNSPLHF.

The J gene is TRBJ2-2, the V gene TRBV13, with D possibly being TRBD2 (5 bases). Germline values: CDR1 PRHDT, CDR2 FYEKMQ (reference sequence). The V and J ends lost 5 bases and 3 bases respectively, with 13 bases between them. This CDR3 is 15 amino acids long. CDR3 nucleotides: TGTGCCAGCAGCACTTGGACTGGGGACACCGGGGAGCTGTTTTTT. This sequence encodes CASSTWTGDTGELFF.

The CDR3 nucleotides are TGTGCCAGCAGCCAAACAGGGATGGTTAGCTATGGCTACACCTTC. Amino acid sequence: CASSQTGMVSYGYTF. The V call is TRBV28, the J call TRBJ1-2, with D possibly being TRBD1 (6 bases). The CDR3 runs 15 residues. Germline V gene lookup returns CDR1 MDHEN and CDR2 SYDVKM. Trimming cost V 6 bases and J 4 bases, with 18 bases left between them.

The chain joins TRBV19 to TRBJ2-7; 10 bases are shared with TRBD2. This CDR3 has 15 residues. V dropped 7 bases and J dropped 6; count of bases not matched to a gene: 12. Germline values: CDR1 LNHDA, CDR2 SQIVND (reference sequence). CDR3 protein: CASKTTGTSEGEQYV. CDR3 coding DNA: TGTGCCAGTAAAACAACCGGGACTAGCGAGGGCGAGCAGTACGTC.

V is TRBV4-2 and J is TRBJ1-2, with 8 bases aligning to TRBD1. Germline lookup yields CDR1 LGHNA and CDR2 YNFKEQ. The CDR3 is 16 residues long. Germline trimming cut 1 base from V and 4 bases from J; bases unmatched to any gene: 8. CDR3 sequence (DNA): TGTGCCAGCAGCCAAGGGTCAGGGGGCGGAATCTATGGCTACACCTTC. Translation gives CASSQGSGGGIYGYTF.

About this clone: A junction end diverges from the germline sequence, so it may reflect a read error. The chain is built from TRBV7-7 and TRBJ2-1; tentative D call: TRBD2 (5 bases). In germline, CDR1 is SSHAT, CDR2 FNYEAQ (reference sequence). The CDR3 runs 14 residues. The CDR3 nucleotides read TGTGCTAGCAGCTTTAGCGCCGACTACAATGAGCAGTTCTTC. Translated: CASSFSADYNEQFF.

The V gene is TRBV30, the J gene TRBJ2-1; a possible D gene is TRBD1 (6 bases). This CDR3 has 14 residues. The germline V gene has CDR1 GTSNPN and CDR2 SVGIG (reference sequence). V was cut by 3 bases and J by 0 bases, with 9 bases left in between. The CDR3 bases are TGTGCCTGGAGCAGGGGTCTCTCCTACAATGAGCAGTTCTTC. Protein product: CAWSRGLSYNEQFF.

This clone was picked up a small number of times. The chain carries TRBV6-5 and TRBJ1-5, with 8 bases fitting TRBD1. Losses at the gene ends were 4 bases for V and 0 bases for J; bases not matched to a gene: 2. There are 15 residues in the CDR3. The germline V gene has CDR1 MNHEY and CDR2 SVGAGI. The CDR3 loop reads CASSSDRGSNQPQHF. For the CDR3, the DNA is TGTGCCAGCAGTTCCGACAGGGGTAGCAATCAGCCCCAGCATTTT.

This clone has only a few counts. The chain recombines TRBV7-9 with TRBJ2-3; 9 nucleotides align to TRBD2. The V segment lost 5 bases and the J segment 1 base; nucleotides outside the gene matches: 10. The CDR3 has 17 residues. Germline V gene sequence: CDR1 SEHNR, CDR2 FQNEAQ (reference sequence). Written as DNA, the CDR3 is TGTGCCAGCAGCCTAGGGGCTAGCGGGGACCGCACAGATACGCAGTATTTT. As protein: CASSLGASGDRTDTQYF.

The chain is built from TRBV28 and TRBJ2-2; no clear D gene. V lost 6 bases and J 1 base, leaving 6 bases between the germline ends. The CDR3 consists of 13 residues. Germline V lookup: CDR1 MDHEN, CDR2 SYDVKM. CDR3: CASRTVNTGELFF. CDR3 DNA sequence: TGTGCCAGCAGAACAGTGAACACCGGGGAGCTGTTTTTT.

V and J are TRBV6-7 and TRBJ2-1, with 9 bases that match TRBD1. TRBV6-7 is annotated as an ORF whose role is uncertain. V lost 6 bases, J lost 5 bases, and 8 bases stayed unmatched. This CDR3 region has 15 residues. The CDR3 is CASSDRDRDHNEQFF. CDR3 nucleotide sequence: TGTGCCAGCAGCGACCGGGACAGGGATCACAATGAGCAGTTCTTC.